What follows describes a single T cell receptor beta chain. Its antigen target is currently unknown. Per-nucleotide qualities are absent, and no much larger clonotype sits a single base away. To sequence the TCRbeta CDR3 region, genomic DNA was isolated from the sorted cells. The immunoSEQ Assay was used to sequence the TCRbeta CDR3 regions. TCRdb mirrors the immuneACCESS table, restricted to in-frame sequences. Some clones are absent from its copies; in checked studies, under half trace to an unresolved V gene, and the reason for the others is unknown. Here the sample has approximately 54,000 clones; under 95% occur a single time. In total, the top ten clones hold around 8.7% of the sample. Patients with autoimmune disease history or receiving systemic immunosuppression were excluded from the trial. In every dose cohort, peripheral blood was drawn for TCR sequencing at baseline, cycle 4 day 1, and cycle 7 day 1. Samples came from an open-label, multicenter, first-in-human phase I dose-escalation trial of ivuxolimab. Adults with locally advanced or metastatic head and neck squamous cell, hepatocellular, melanoma or renal cell carcinoma were enrolled in the trial. Before TCR sequencing, CD4+ T cells and CD8+ T cells were sorted from peripheral blood as separate populations.

This sample was included in a study of OX40 agonist ivuxolimab in advanced cancers. For context, the study as a whole: Ivuxolimab was an agonistic, fully human IgG2 monoclonal antibody directed against OX40 (CD134), a costimulatory receptor. The monotherapy dose-escalation portion (N of about 50 patients) of the phase I ivuxolimab trial is reported in the paper. Patients were allowed to have had prior anti-PD-1, anti-PD-L1 or anti-CTLA-4 therapy, and around 40% of the dose-escalation patients had previously received checkpoint inhibitors. Intravenous ivuxolimab was administered to patients every 2 weeks at six dose levels: 0.01, 0.1, 0.3, 1.5, 3 and 10 mg/kg. The purpose of peripheral TCRbeta sequencing was to test whether ivuxolimab changed TCR sequence diversity and led to clonal T-cell expansion. Three dose-escalation patients achieved partial responses, one with hepatocellular carcinoma and two with cutaneous melanoma. Among the roughly 54 dose-escalation patients, about 19 had hepatocellular carcinoma, 15 or so melanoma, 9 renal cell carcinoma and 9 head and neck cancer. The dose-escalation cohort was 82.7% male with a mean age of approximately 60 years, ranging from roughly 20 to 80.

Overall study outcomes, separate from this receptor: Low levels of normalized T-cell clonal expansion were also seen in some nonresponding patients. At doses of 0.1 to 3.0 mg/kg, clonal expansion of both CD4+ and CD8+ blood T cells was observed from baseline to week 6. After ivuxolimab, CD8+ T cells had more expanded clones than CD4+ T cells on average. In the 0.1-3.0 mg/kg groups, partial responders had among the lowest normalized peripheral clonal expansion, particularly in CD8+ T cells. The antigen specificity of the peripheral T cells that underwent clonal expansion was not determined.

The CDR3 contains 13 residues, cysteine and phenylalanine counted. Only the CDR3 portion is preserved as DNA: 39 bases, with reading frame beginning at the first base. Relative to germline, V is 2 bases shorter and J is 7 bases shorter, with 9 bases between their ends. CDR1 and CDR2, per the germline V gene (reference sequence), are MNHEY and SMNVEV. The sequence links TRBV27 to TRBJ2-1; confidence is insufficient to name the D gene. This TCR came from an adult with an advanced solid tumor such as melanoma, head and neck, liver or kidney cancer. The material was CD4+ or CD8+ T cells sorted from blood, obtained in a trial of the OX40 agonist ivuxolimab. The sequenced DNA is TGTGCCAGCAGTTTAGTGGGCCAAAATGAGCAGTTCTTC. It translates to CASSLVGQNEQFF.